Listed below are T cell receptor beta chains from one sample, sequenced in a study of cytomegalovirus exposure and HLA in healthy donors. TCRdb's copy holds only in-frame clones and misses some; the assay was immunoSEQ multiplex PCR. The table has fewer than 140,000 clones, more than 75% seen once; the top ten hold around 6.4%. The sample was PBMCs. The source is a woman between 45 and 60 years old in good health and CMV-seropositive. CDR3s include the opening cysteine and the closing phenylalanine or tryptophan. Rows give clone size only sometimes, using once, few, many, or a class for an expanded clone.

-	TRBV4-3	TRBJ2-3	CASSQDFRSGGRTDTQYF
-	TRBV7-9	TRBJ2-1	CASSFPSSGGTYNEQFF
-	TRBV19	TRBJ2-7	CASSPAQGYEQYF
-	TRBV7-6	TRBJ1-6	CASSLRGTRSYNSPLHF
-	TRBV27	TRBJ1-2	CASSLTGRGNYGYTF
-	TRBV6-1	TRBJ1-4	CASSDRQVYEKLFF
-	TRBV18	TRBJ1-1	CASSPAVLSGGLGAFF
once	TRBV2	TRBJ2-7	CASSEGVQYF
-	TRBV4-2	TRBJ2-7	CASSRTGNGGNYEQYF
-	TRBV28	TRBJ2-5	CASSRPGREQYF
-	TRBV5-1	TRBJ1-2	CASSLGTGSYGYTF
-	TRBV7-6	TRBJ1-4	CASSFRQVATNEKLFF
once	TRBV2	TRBJ1-1	CASEEQGADTEAFF
-	TRBV5-1	TRBJ2-3	CASSRPPTRDSLTTAPDTQYF
-	TRBV19	TRBJ1-6	CASSITLPPGNSPLHF
once	TRBV27	TRBJ2-2	CASSFMPDTTGELFF
few	TRBV6-5	TRBJ1-4	CASSYSGHGDEKLFF
few	TRBV5-6	TRBJ2-7	CASTLGVFYEQYF
-	TRBV10-3	TRBJ1-5	CAISPGQGNNQPQHF
-	TRBV9	TRBJ1-1	CASSRSGQQNTEAFF
few	TRBV19	TRBJ1-1	CASMYPGRTEAFF
-	TRBV30	TRBJ1-2	CAWTYPPGGYTF
-	TRBV10-3	TRBJ1-2	CAISTRQGKNYGYTF
-	TRBV21-1	TRBJ2-1	CASSAGTDQKDEQFF
-	TRBV6-5	TRBJ2-2	CASSLTSGPTGELFF
-	TRBV7-2	TRBJ1-1	CASTRTGLNTEAFF
-	TRBV7-9	-	CASSSPHGAGNEQYF
-	TRBV28	TRBJ1-2	CASTMDRVYGYTF
once	TRBV7-2	TRBJ2-7	CASSLVSSSYEQYF
-	TRBV19	TRBJ2-1	CASSPPILYSGNEQFF
-	TRBV5-1	TRBJ1-1	CASSLATYTEAFF
few	TRBV4-3	TRBJ1-5	CASSQDRGGAGQPQHF
-	TRBV5-1	TRBJ2-1	CASSLRGVAYNEQFF
few	TRBV4-1	TRBJ1-4	CASSPGQATNEKLFF
few	TRBV7-6	TRBJ2-2	CASRLAGGHTGELFF
once	TRBV28	TRBJ2-1	CASSLIFNEQFF
few	TRBV4-3	TRBJ1-2	CASSQAVGGAGWGGNYGYTF
few	TRBV28	TRBJ1-4	CASSSRTGLNEKLFF
-	TRBV27	TRBJ2-1	CASSSVISSGDYNEQFF
few	TRBV7-3	TRBJ2-1	CASSLMGLVGGTSGGPLPEQFF
few	TRBV4-3	TRBJ1-1	CASSQDSRTGGFEAFF
-	TRBV2	TRBJ2-5	CASSDRWGAQYF
once	TRBV5-4	TRBJ2-5	CASSLTSVLETQYF
-	TRBV27	TRBJ1-5	CASRMKGREFGRRDQPQHF
-	TRBV29-1	TRBJ2-7	CSVAGTGEAEQYF
-	TRBV5-1	TRBJ1-2	CASSLGSVGRESGYTF
-	TRBV7-9	TRBJ2-5	CASSLKGREETQYF
-	TRBV10-3	TRBJ2-5	CAISDPGLIQETQYF
once	TRBV2	TRBJ1-2	CASKPAYYGYTF
-	TRBV29-1	TRBJ1-3	CSGGQGNTIYF
-	TRBV19	TRBJ1-4	CASSTEDRTWATNEKLFF
-	TRBV6-5	TRBJ1-5	CASSYSEGVGNQPQHF
-	TRBV2	TRBJ2-3	CASSQIPGLVTDTQYF
-	TRBV6-5	TRBJ1-1	CASSATGNTEAFF
-	TRBV4-2	TRBJ2-3	CASSQPRQGLSTDTQYF
-	TRBV11-2	TRBJ1-6	CASSLGPLGTYNSPLHF
few	TRBV10-3	TRBJ2-3	CAISEQFAQYF
-	TRBV28	TRBJ1-1	CASRRTEAFF
-	TRBV4-3	TRBJ2-2	CASSQALSSGAANTGELFF
-	TRBV4-2	TRBJ1-1	CASSLAGGNTEAFF